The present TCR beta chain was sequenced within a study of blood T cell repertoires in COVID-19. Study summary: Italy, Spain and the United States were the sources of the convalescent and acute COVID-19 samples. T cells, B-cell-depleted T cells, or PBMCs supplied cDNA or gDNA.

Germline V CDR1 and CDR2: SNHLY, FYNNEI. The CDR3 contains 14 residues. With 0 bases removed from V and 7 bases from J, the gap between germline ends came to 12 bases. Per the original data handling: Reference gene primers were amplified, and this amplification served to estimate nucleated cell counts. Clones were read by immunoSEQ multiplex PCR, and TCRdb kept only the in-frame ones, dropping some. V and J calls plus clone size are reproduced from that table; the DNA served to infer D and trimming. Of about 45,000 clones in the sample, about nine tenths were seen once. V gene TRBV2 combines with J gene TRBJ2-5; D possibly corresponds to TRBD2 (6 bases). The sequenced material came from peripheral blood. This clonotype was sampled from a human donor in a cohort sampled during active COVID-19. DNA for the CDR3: TGTGCCAGCAGTGAAGCGCTGGGGGGTAGGACCCAGTACTTC. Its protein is CASSEALGGRTQYF.